Shown below are 25 T cell receptor beta chains from a single sample sequenced in a study of blood T cells in healthy people across ages. PCR was performed a second time for about 7 to 11 cycles using a sample-barcoded 5' primer and a J-beta primer mix. TCRdb used MiXCR to reprocess the 5' RACE reads, holding one entry per CDR3 protein. This sample has approximately 800,000 distinct CDR3 sequences, with more than 45% found just once. Sequenced sample: blood. The receptors were sampled from a man younger than 40 in good health.

This clonotype was seen only a few times. The CDR3 reads CSASQGGGINEQFF. The CDR3 DNA sequence: TGCAGTGCTAGCCAAGGTGGGGGGATCAATGAGCAGTTCTTC. V is TRBV20-1 and J is TRBJ2-1; D is perhaps TRBD2 (6 bases). Germline V gene sequence: CDR1 DFQATT, CDR2 SNEGSKA (reference sequence). Trimming took off 3 bases at V and 6 bases at J, with 15 bases between the two ends. The CDR3 has 14 amino acids.

This clonotype was seen a few times. This rearrangement joins TRBV3-1 to TRBJ2-1; 11 bases are shared with TRBD2. V lost 5 bases, J lost 15 bases, and 6 bases stayed unmatched. This CDR3 is 12 amino acids long. The germline V gene encodes CDR1 LGHDT and CDR2 YNNKEL (reference sequence). The CDR3 sequence: CASSVTSGSLFF. The CDR3 DNA reads TGTGCCAGCAGCGTTACTAGCGGGAGCCTGTTCTTC.

The chain links TRBV4-2 to TRBJ2-1, with TRBD2 identical over 9 bases. With 8 bases clipped from V and 10 bases from J, the junction kept 12 bases outside the gene matches. Germline CDR1 reads LGHNA; CDR2 reads YNFKEQ. This CDR3 contains 14 residues. CDR3 DNA sequence: TGTGCCAGCGGACCTAGCGGGACACAATGGGAGCAGTTCTTC. Translation gives CASGPSGTQWEQFF.

The genes are TRBV3-1 and TRBJ2-7, with a tentative D call TRBD2 (7 bases). V was cut by 3 bases and J by 4 bases, with 25 bases left in between. Germline loops: CDR1 LGHDT, CDR2 YNNKEL (reference sequence). The CDR3 totals 18 residues. CDR3 region: CASSHAPGPWGGSYEQYF. In DNA, the CDR3 is TGTGCCAGCAGCCATGCACCGGGACCCTGGGGGGGCTCGTACGAGCAGTACTTC.

This clonotype has ten or more counts. The chain carries TRBV27 and TRBJ2-7; tentatively, D is TRBD1 or TRBD2 (5 bases each). The CDR3 has 14 amino acids. Trimming pared 4 bases from V and 5 bases from J, leaving 15 bases between. CDR1 and CDR2 from the germline V gene are MNHEY and SMNVEV (reference sequence). CDR3 in amino acids: CASSSGSGNNEQYF. The CDR3 DNA follows: TGTGCCAGCAGTTCAGGGTCCGGGAACAACGAGCAGTACTTC.

The genes are TRBV7-2 and TRBJ1-5, with 7 nucleotides matching TRBD1. The J segment lost 5 bases and the V segment lost 5 bases, leaving 9 bases of the junction unmatched. This CDR3 contains 15 residues. Germline V gives CDR1 SGHTA, CDR2 FQGNSA. CDR3 coding DNA: TGTGCCAGCAGCGCATATACAGGGGCTGATCAGCCCCAGCATTTT. Translation gives CASSAYTGADQPQHF. The full variable domain, rest sourced from reference TRBV7-2 and TRBJ1-5, is GAGVSQSPSNKVTEKGKDVELRCDPISGHTALYWYRQSLGQGLEFLIYFQGNSAPDKSGLPSDRFSAERTGGSVSTLTIQRTQQEDSAVYLCASSAYTGADQPQHFGDGTRLSIL.

CDR3 in amino acids: CASSENTGTGSEKLFF. The CDR3 nucleotides read TGTGCCAGCAGTGAGAATACCGGGACAGGGAGTGAAAAACTGTTTTTT. The J gene is TRBJ1-4, the V gene TRBV6-6; 9 bases line up with TRBD1. The CDR3 loop spans 16 amino acids. Germline values: CDR1 MNHNY, CDR2 SVGAGI (reference sequence). With V trimmed by 5 bases and J by 7 bases, 11 bases remained unmatched.

This chain links TRBV20-1 with TRBJ2-3; no definite D call. Between the trimmed V and J ends, which lost 1 base and 0 bases, there was a span of 17 bases. The germline CDR1 and CDR2 sequences are DFQATT and SNEGSKA (reference sequence). This CDR3 is built from 17 residues. The CDR3 protein is CSARGVIGELSTDTQYF. The CDR3 DNA sequence: TGCAGTGCTAGAGGGGTCATCGGCGAACTCAGCACAGATACGCAGTATTTT.

V and J are TRBV6-5 and TRBJ1-2; D gene ambiguous. The V gene lost 2 bases and the J gene lost 8 bases, with 6 bases spanning the gap. The V gene's germline CDR1 is MNHEY and CDR2 SVGAGI. This CDR3 spans 11 amino acids. CDR3 coding DNA: TGTGCCAGCAGTTACGGTGGCGGCTACACCTTC. Translating it yields CASSYGGGYTF.

The chain joins TRBV12-3 or TRBV12-4 to TRBJ2-4; 7 nucleotides agree with TRBD2. The last part of the DNA fits TRBJ2-7 better; the J call may be wrong. The CDR3 is made up of 14 amino acids. The CDR3 coding sequence is TGTGCCAGCAGAGCCGGGGCGGGAGTCGGCGAGCAGTACTTC. This encodes CASRAGAGVGEQYF.

The chain uses TRBV9 and TRBJ2-5; D is unclear. This CDR3 is 13 amino acids long. Looked up from germline, CDR1 is SGDLS and CDR2 is YYNGEE. Trimming stripped 0 bases from V and 4 bases from J, with 7 bases between. The CDR3 region has the DNA TGTGCCAGCAGCGTAGATCCAGGAGAGACCCAGTACTTC. Amino acid sequence: CASSVDPGETQYF. Looking up the rest from reference TRBV9 and TRBJ2-5 gives the full variable domain: DSGVTQTPKHLITATGQRVTLRCSPRSGDLSVYWYQQSLDQGLQFLIQYYNGEERAKGNILERFSAQQFPDLHSELNLSSLELGDSALYFCASSVDPGETQYFGPGTRLLVL.

This clonotype was detected a few times. V is TRBV20-1 and J is TRBJ2-7; 9 bases match TRBD1. The V gene end was trimmed by 5 bases and the J gene end by 2 bases; junction bases not matched to a gene: 10. The V gene's germline CDR1 is DFQATT and CDR2 SNEGSKA (reference sequence). CDR3 length: 15 residues. In nucleotides, the CDR3 is TGCAGTGCTCATAACCCGGGACAGGGACCCTACGAGCAGTACTTC. Protein sequence: CSAHNPGQGPYEQYF.

This chain joins TRBV28 and TRBJ2-1; the match to TRBD2 covers 14 bases. CDR3 length: 17 residues. The V segment lost 4 bases and the J segment 7 bases; nucleotides outside the gene matches: 9. Germline V lookup: CDR1 MDHEN, CDR2 SYDVKM. The chain's CDR3 is CASSWGTSGSGGNEQFF. DNA of the CDR3: TGTGCCAGCAGTTGGGGGACTAGCGGGAGTGGGGGGAATGAGCAGTTCTTC.

This chain links TRBV7-2 with TRBJ2-3, with unresolved D. This CDR3 contains 17 residues. The germline gives CDR1 SGHTA, CDR2 FQGNSA. The ends were cut back, 2 bases at V and 2 bases at J, with 17 bases in the middle. The CDR3 DNA is TGTGCCAGCAGCTTATCAGGACGGTCAGATTACACAGATACGCAGTATTTT. Its protein product is CASSLSGRSDYTDTQYF.

The CDR3, as DNA: TGTGCCACCAGCATTGGGACAGGCAGATACGAGCAGTACTTC. It specifies CATSIGTGRYEQYF. V and J are TRBV15 and TRBJ2-7; TRBD1 aligns across 8 bases. The germline V gene has CDR1 LNHNV and CDR2 YYDKDF (reference sequence). With V trimmed by 4 bases and J by 4 bases, 6 bases remained unmatched. The CDR3 loop spans 14 amino acids.

This clonotype was picked up a small number of times. The chain carries TRBV4-2 and TRBJ1-6; TRBD1 is a possible D gene (6 bases). CDR3 length: 15 amino acids. Germline CDR1 and CDR2: LGHNA and YNFKEQ. The germline V and J ends were trimmed by 0 bases and 9 bases, with 12 bases remaining between them. The DNA of the CDR3 is TGTGCCAGCAGCCAAGATCCTGGACAGTTTTCACCCCTCCACTTT. As protein: CASSQDPGQFSPLHF.

The chain couples TRBV9 to TRBJ1-6; D remains unclear. Germline V gene data show CDR1 as SGDLS and CDR2 as YYNGEE. The CDR3 runs to 14 residues. The V gene lost 1 base and the J gene lost 10 bases, with 12 bases spanning the gap. CDR3 nucleotide sequence: TGTGCCAGCAGCGTATGGCAGTCCGGCTCACCCCTCCACTTT. This gives the protein CASSVWQSGSPLHF.

This clonotype turned up a few times. The gene calls are TRBV20-1 and TRBJ2-3; TRBD1 is a possible D gene (6 bases). The CDR3 loop spans 13 amino acids. The V end was cut by 6 bases, the J end by 4 bases, with 14 bases between. CDR1 is DFQATT and CDR2 is SNEGSKA in the germline V gene (reference sequence). The CDR3 is CSATGTTADTQYF. The CDR3 coding sequence is TGCAGTGCAACAGGGACAACAGCAGATACGCAGTATTTT.

The chain uses TRBV20-1 and TRBJ2-1; 14 bases match TRBD2. CDR3 size: 15 residues. J gave up 13 bases and V 5 bases, and 13 bases lay outside the gene matches. Germline loops: CDR1 DFQATT, CDR2 SNEGSKA (reference sequence). The CDR3 reads CSAYGLAGGQETQFF. In nucleotides, the CDR3 is TGCAGTGCTTACGGACTAGCGGGGGGTCAAGAGACCCAGTTCTTC.

The chain employs TRBV27 and TRBJ1-4, with D perhaps matching TRBD1 (6 bases). The ends were cut back, 5 bases at V and 0 bases at J, with 10 bases in the middle. Germline lookup yields CDR1 MNHEY and CDR2 SMNVEV (reference sequence). The CDR3 runs to 15 residues. The chain's CDR3 is CASSQDSATNEKLFF. In DNA, the CDR3 is TGTGCCAGCAGTCAGGACAGTGCAACTAATGAAAAACTGTTTTTT.

This clonotype was seen more than once but under ten times. The rearrangement uses TRBV29-1 and TRBJ2-5; no firm D call. The CDR3 contains 11 residues. The germline V gene encodes CDR1 SQVTM and CDR2 ANQGSEA. Trimming left V 4 bases short and J 5 bases short, with 8 bases between. The CDR3 nucleotides read TGCAGCGTTGGAACGGATGAGACCCAGTACTTC. This translates into CSVGTDETQYF.

This chain connects TRBV11-2 to TRBJ2-1, with a weak D call TRBD1 (7 bases). There are 15 residues in the CDR3. From germline, CDR1 is SGHAT and CDR2 FQNNGV. The ends were cut back, 1 base at V and 8 bases at J, with 15 bases in the middle. The CDR3 DNA is TGTGCCAGCAGCTTAGTCAGGGGGGCCGTGGATGAGCAGTTCTTC. Amino acid sequence: CASSLVRGAVDEQFF. The entire variable domain, with the rest obtained from reference TRBV11-2 and TRBJ2-1, is as follows: EAGVAQSPRYKIIEKRQSVAFWCNPISGHATLYWYQQILGQGPKLLIQFQNNGVVDDSQLPKDRFSAERLKGVDSTLKIQPAKLEDSAVYLCASSLVRGAVDEQFFGPGTRLTVL.

This chain uses TRBV27 with TRBJ2-7; D might be TRBD1 (5 bases). In germline, CDR1 is MNHEY, CDR2 SMNVEV (reference sequence). The CDR3 loop spans 14 amino acids. V gave up 6 bases and J gave up 0 bases, with 12 bases separating them. CDR3 coding DNA: TGTGCCAGCAGCTACGACAGAAGCTCCTACGAGCAGTACTTC. Protein sequence: CASSYDRSSYEQYF.

The DNA for the CDR3 is TGTGCCAGCAGTTTTGCCCAGGGAGTCGATAATTCACCCCTCCACTTT. Its protein product is CASSFAQGVDNSPLHF. The chain links TRBV28 to TRBJ1-6, with D possibly TRBD1 on 5 matching bases. CDR3 size: 16 residues. Trimming pared 3 bases from V and 5 bases from J, leaving 14 bases between. From germline, CDR1 is MDHEN and CDR2 SYDVKM.

The rearrangement links TRBV20-1 to TRBJ2-5; 9 bases agree with TRBD2. The CDR3 is 13 amino acids. Germline lookup yields CDR1 DFQATT and CDR2 SNEGSKA (reference sequence). V was clipped by 3 bases and J by 5 bases; unmatched bases: 4. The CDR3: CSARGTSMETQYF. CDR3 in DNA: TGCAGTGCTAGGGGGACTAGCATGGAGACCCAGTACTTC.